The rows below give T cell receptor beta chains drawn from one sample of a study of cytomegalovirus exposure and HLA in healthy donors. Here immunoSEQ multiplex PCR was the method, and the copy in TCRdb shows in-frame clones only, minus some. This table holds 110,000 or so clones, over 65% found once. Sequenced sample: PBMCs. Source of these receptors: a woman aged 25 to 39 in good health and CMV-seropositive. The CDR3 runs from the conserved cysteine through the conserved F or W. D genes are given only for firm matches. Size is stated for part of the rows, as once, few or many counts, or as a class when the clone is expanded.

j_call: TRBJ2-1; clone_size: once; v_call: TRBV9; d_call: TRBD2; cdr3_aa: CASSVVAGGEQFF; cdr3_nt: TGTGCCAGCAGCGTAGTAGCGGGAGGCGAGCAGTTCTTC
j_call: TRBJ1-2; clone_size: -; v_call: TRBV27; d_call: -; cdr3_aa: CASSPNHLDRSFYGYTF; cdr3_nt: TGTGCCAGCAGTCCAAATCACCTCGACAGGTCTTTCTATGGCTACACCTTC
j_call: TRBJ1-5; clone_size: once; v_call: TRBV6-1; d_call: -; cdr3_aa: CASSEAGNQPQHF; cdr3_nt: TGTGCCAGCAGTGAGGCGGGCAATCAGCCCCAGCATTTT
j_call: TRBJ2-7; clone_size: few; v_call: TRBV11-3; d_call: -; cdr3_aa: CASSSDRLGSYEQYF; cdr3_nt: TGTGCCAGCAGCTCAGACAGGTTGGGCTCCTACGAGCAGTACTTC
j_call: TRBJ2-1; clone_size: -; v_call: TRBV7-8; d_call: TRBD2; cdr3_aa: CASSSYDGTSGAFRYNEQFF; cdr3_nt: TGTGCCAGCAGCTCGTACGATGGGACTAGCGGGGCCTTTCGTTACAATGAGCAGTTCTTC
j_call: TRBJ2-1; clone_size: few; v_call: TRBV10-3; d_call: TRBD1; cdr3_aa: CATTTGDEQFF; cdr3_nt: TGTGCCACCACAACAGGGGATGAGCAGTTCTTC
j_call: TRBJ1-4; clone_size: -; v_call: TRBV11-2; d_call: -; cdr3_aa: CASSPGRRGNEKLFF; cdr3_nt: TGTGCCAGCAGCCCGGGGCGGAGGGGCAATGAAAAACTGTTTTTT
j_call: TRBJ2-2; clone_size: once; v_call: TRBV9; d_call: TRBD2; cdr3_aa: CASSVVSPGLAGPGELFF; cdr3_nt: TGTGCCAGCAGCGTAGTTTCCCCGGGACTAGCGGGCCCCGGGGAGCTGTTTTTT
j_call: TRBJ1-5; clone_size: -; v_call: TRBV5-6; d_call: -; cdr3_aa: CASSLKTIRGYSNQPQHF; cdr3_nt: TGTGCCAGCAGCTTGAAGACCATCCGCGGATATAGCAATCAGCCCCAGCATTTT
j_call: TRBJ2-3; clone_size: -; v_call: TRBV18; d_call: -; cdr3_aa: CASSPPVGGSTDTQYF; cdr3_nt: TGTGCCAGCTCACCACCTGTTGGAGGTAGCACAGATACGCAGTATTTT
j_call: TRBJ2-1; clone_size: few; v_call: TRBV27; d_call: TRBD2; cdr3_aa: CASSIGRGRLNEQFF; cdr3_nt: TGTGCCAGCAGTATCGGTCGCGGGAGGCTCAATGAGCAGTTCTTC
j_call: TRBJ1-1; clone_size: -; v_call: TRBV30; d_call: -; cdr3_aa: CAWKIGHNTEAFF; cdr3_nt: TGTGCCTGGAAAATTGGACACAACACTGAAGCTTTCTTT
j_call: TRBJ2-7; clone_size: -; v_call: TRBV20-1; d_call: -; cdr3_aa: CSANRQYEQYF; cdr3_nt: TGCAGTGCAAACAGACAGTACGAGCAGTACTTC
j_call: TRBJ2-2; clone_size: few; v_call: TRBV5-4; d_call: TRBD1; cdr3_aa: CASSLPTGANTGELFF; cdr3_nt: TGTGCCAGCAGCCTTCCAACAGGGGCAAACACCGGGGAGCTGTTTTTT
j_call: TRBJ2-3; clone_size: -; v_call: TRBV5-1; d_call: -; cdr3_aa: CASSGPGADTQYF; cdr3_nt: TGCGCCAGCAGCGGCCCAGGGGCCGATACGCAGTATTTT
j_call: TRBJ2-5; clone_size: -; v_call: TRBV18; d_call: -; cdr3_aa: CASSPPGSETQYF; cdr3_nt: TGTGCCAGCTCCCCGCCGGGGTCAGAGACCCAGTACTTC
j_call: TRBJ1-2; clone_size: -; v_call: TRBV10-3; d_call: TRBD1; cdr3_aa: CAIQDRVYGHTF; cdr3_nt: TGTGCCATCCAAGACAGGGTCTATGGCCACACCTTC
j_call: TRBJ1-2; clone_size: -; v_call: TRBV5-4; d_call: -; cdr3_aa: CASSLGVPYRDLNGYTF; cdr3_nt: TGTGCCAGCAGCTTGGGAGTGCCATACAGGGATCTTAATGGCTACACCTTC
j_call: TRBJ2-7; clone_size: -; v_call: TRBV5-1; d_call: TRBD2; cdr3_aa: CASSLVLAGGSGEQYF; cdr3_nt: TGCGCCAGCAGCTTGGTACTAGCGGGAGGTTCGGGGGAGCAGTACTTC
j_call: TRBJ2-1; clone_size: -; v_call: TRBV9; d_call: TRBD2; cdr3_aa: CASSADPTSGRARQFF; cdr3_nt: TGTGCCAGCAGCGCCGACCCGACTAGCGGGAGGGCGAGGCAGTTCTTC
j_call: TRBJ1-2; clone_size: -; v_call: TRBV6-5; d_call: -; cdr3_aa: CASSLGSPDYGYTF; cdr3_nt: TGTGCCAGCAGCCTCGGGTCCCCGGACTATGGCTACACCTTC
j_call: TRBJ2-1; clone_size: -; v_call: TRBV18; d_call: TRBD2; cdr3_aa: CASSPVTSVNEQFF; cdr3_nt: TGTGCCAGCTCACCAGTCACTAGCGTAAATGAGCAGTTCTTC
j_call: TRBJ1-1; clone_size: few; v_call: TRBV11-3; d_call: -; cdr3_aa: CASSGIQGTEAFF; cdr3_nt: TGTGCCAGCAGCGGAATACAGGGCACTGAAGCTTTCTTT
j_call: TRBJ1-4; clone_size: -; v_call: TRBV5-4; d_call: -; cdr3_aa: CASSAGQSNEKLFF; cdr3_nt: TGTGCCAGCAGCGCCGGACAGTCTAATGAAAAACTGTTTTTT
j_call: TRBJ2-7; clone_size: -; v_call: TRBV2; d_call: -; cdr3_aa: CASSRTRGAYEQYF; cdr3_nt: TGTGCCAGCAGTAGGACAAGGGGTGCCTACGAGCAGTACTTC
j_call: TRBJ1-4; clone_size: -; v_call: TRBV4-1; d_call: -; cdr3_aa: CASSRTGTTNEKLFF; cdr3_nt: TGCGCCAGCAGCCGCACGGGTACAACTAATGAAAAACTGTTTTTT
j_call: TRBJ2-2; clone_size: -; v_call: TRBV30; d_call: -; cdr3_aa: CAWTVTGELFF; cdr3_nt: TGTGCCTGGACGGTTACCGGGGAGCTGTTTTTT
j_call: TRBJ2-7; clone_size: few; v_call: TRBV18; d_call: TRBD1; cdr3_aa: CASSLNSGQGNEQYF; cdr3_nt: TGTGCCAGCTCACTTAATTCCGGACAGGGCAACGAGCAGTACTTC
j_call: TRBJ2-5; clone_size: -; v_call: TRBV21-1; d_call: -; cdr3_aa: CASSNLVPGANGETQYF; cdr3_nt: TGTGCCAGCAGCAATTTGGTTCCAGGGGCCAACGGGGAGACCCAGTACTTC
j_call: TRBJ1-6; clone_size: -; v_call: TRBV19; d_call: -; cdr3_aa: CASSLGMESGTPLHF; cdr3_nt: TGTGCCAGTAGTTTGGGAATGGAGAGCGGGACGCCCCTCCACTTT
j_call: TRBJ2-1; clone_size: once; v_call: TRBV13; d_call: TRBD1; cdr3_aa: CASSFRQGARNEQFF; cdr3_nt: TGTGCCAGCAGCTTTAGACAGGGGGCAAGAAATGAGCAGTTCTTC
j_call: TRBJ1-5; clone_size: -; v_call: TRBV7-9; d_call: -; cdr3_aa: CASSLGQGNQPQHF; cdr3_nt: TGTGCCAGCAGCTTAGGCCAGGGCAATCAGCCCCAGCATTTT
j_call: TRBJ1-1; clone_size: -; v_call: TRBV27; d_call: -; cdr3_aa: CASSLLTALGNTEAFF; cdr3_nt: TGTGCCAGCAGTTTATTGACCGCGCTGGGCAACACTGAAGCTTTCTTT
j_call: TRBJ2-1; clone_size: once; v_call: TRBV19; d_call: TRBD2; cdr3_aa: CASSIEGLAGVSDEQFF; cdr3_nt: TGTGCCAGTAGTATAGAGGGACTAGCGGGAGTTTCCGATGAGCAGTTCTTC
j_call: TRBJ1-2; clone_size: -; v_call: TRBV18; d_call: -; cdr3_aa: CASSPPSDTNYGYTF; cdr3_nt: TGTGCCAGCTCACCACCGTCAGATACAAACTATGGCTACACCTTC
j_call: TRBJ1-1; clone_size: once; v_call: TRBV5-1; d_call: -; cdr3_aa: CASSLDPVRTDTEAFF; cdr3_nt: TGCGCCAGCAGCTTGGACCCCGTTAGGACAGACACTGAAGCTTTCTTT
j_call: TRBJ2-3; clone_size: -; v_call: TRBV5-6; d_call: TRBD2; cdr3_aa: CASSLLTSGSSDTQYF; cdr3_nt: TGTGCCAGCAGCTTGCTGACTAGCGGCTCATCAGATACGCAGTATTTT
j_call: TRBJ2-5; clone_size: -; v_call: TRBV5-1; d_call: TRBD2; cdr3_aa: CASSLMFLAGGQETQYF; cdr3_nt: TGCGCCAGCAGCTTAATGTTCTTGGCGGGGGGACAAGAGACCCAGTACTTC
j_call: TRBJ2-1; clone_size: -; v_call: TRBV19; d_call: TRBD1; cdr3_aa: CASSIEIGTGREFF; cdr3_nt: TGTGCCAGTAGTATAGAAATTGGGACAGGGAGAGAGTTCTTC
j_call: TRBJ1-3; clone_size: -; v_call: TRBV15; d_call: -; cdr3_aa: CATSRDGSGNTIYF; cdr3_nt: TGTGCCACCAGCAGAGACGGCTCTGGAAACACCATATATTTT
j_call: TRBJ2-7; clone_size: -; v_call: TRBV7-2; d_call: -; cdr3_aa: CASSLFSYEQYF; cdr3_nt: TGTGCCAGCAGCTTGTTTAGCTATGAGCAGTACTTC
j_call: TRBJ1-4; clone_size: -; v_call: TRBV19; d_call: TRBD1; cdr3_aa: CASSLGQGPLGTNEKLFF; cdr3_nt: TGTGCCAGTAGTTTGGGACAGGGCCCCCTTGGGACTAATGAAAAACTGTTTTTT
j_call: TRBJ1-3; clone_size: -; v_call: TRBV5-1; d_call: -; cdr3_aa: CASSSTSSGNTIYF; cdr3_nt: TGCGCCAGCAGCAGTACAAGCTCTGGAAACACCATATATTTT
j_call: TRBJ2-7; clone_size: -; v_call: TRBV5-1; d_call: TRBD1; cdr3_aa: CASSLARGTGVYEQYF; cdr3_nt: TGCGCCAGCAGCTTGGCTCGAGGGACAGGGGTGTACGAGCAGTACTTC
j_call: TRBJ2-5; clone_size: -; v_call: TRBV11-1; d_call: TRBD1; cdr3_aa: CASAHDVDREETQYF; cdr3_nt: TGTGCCAGCGCCCACGACGTGGACAGGGAGGAGACCCAGTACTTC
j_call: TRBJ1-1; clone_size: -; v_call: TRBV6-1; d_call: -; cdr3_aa: CASIPYREGTEAFF; cdr3_nt: TGTGCCAGCATCCCCTACAGGGAAGGCACTGAAGCTTTCTTT
j_call: TRBJ2-1; clone_size: -; v_call: TRBV7-9; d_call: -; cdr3_aa: CASSLGSNEQFF; cdr3_nt: TGTGCCAGCAGCTTAGGGAGTAATGAGCAGTTCTTC